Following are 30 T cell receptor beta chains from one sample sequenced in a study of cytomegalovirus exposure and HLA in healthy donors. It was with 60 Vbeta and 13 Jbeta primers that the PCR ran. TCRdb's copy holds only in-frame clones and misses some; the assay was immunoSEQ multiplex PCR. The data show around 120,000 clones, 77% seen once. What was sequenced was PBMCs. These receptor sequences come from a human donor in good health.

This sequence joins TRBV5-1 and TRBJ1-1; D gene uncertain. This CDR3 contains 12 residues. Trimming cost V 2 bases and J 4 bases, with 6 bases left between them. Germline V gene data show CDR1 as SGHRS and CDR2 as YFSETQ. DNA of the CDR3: TGCGCCAGCAGCTTAGCAAGCACTGAAGCTTTCTTT. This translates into CASSLASTEAFF.

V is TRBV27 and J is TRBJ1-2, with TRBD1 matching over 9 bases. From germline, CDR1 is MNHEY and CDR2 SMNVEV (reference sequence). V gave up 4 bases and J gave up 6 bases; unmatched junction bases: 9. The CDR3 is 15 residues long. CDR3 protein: CASSSSFGTGNGYTF. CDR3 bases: TGTGCCAGCAGTTCCTCTTTTGGGACAGGGAATGGCTACACCTTC.

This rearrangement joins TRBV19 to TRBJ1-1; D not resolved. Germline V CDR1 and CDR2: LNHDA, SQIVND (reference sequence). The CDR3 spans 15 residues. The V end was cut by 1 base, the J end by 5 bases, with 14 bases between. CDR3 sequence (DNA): TGTGCCAGTAGTATAGTCCCCAGTACGGGTACTGAAGCTTTCTTT. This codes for CASSIVPSTGTEAFF.

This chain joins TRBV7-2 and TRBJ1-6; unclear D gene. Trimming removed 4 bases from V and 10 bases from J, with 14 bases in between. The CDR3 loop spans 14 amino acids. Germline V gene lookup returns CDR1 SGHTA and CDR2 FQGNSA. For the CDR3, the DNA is TGTGCCAGCAGCTCGAGGCGTCCAGAATCACCCCTCCACTTT. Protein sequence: CASSSRRPESPLHF.

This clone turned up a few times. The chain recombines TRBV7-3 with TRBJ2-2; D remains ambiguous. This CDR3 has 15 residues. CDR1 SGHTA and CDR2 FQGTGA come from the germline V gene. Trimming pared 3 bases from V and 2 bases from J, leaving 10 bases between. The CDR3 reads CASSLFKPNTGELFF. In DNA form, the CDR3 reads TGTGCCAGCAGCTTGTTCAAGCCTAACACCGGGGAGCTGTTTTTT.

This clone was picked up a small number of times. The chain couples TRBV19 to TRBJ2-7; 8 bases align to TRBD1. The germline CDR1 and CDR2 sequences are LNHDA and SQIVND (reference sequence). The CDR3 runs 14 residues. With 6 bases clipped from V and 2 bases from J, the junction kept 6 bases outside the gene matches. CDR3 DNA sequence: TGTGCCAGTAGCCCAACAGGGGGACCCTACGAGCAGTACTTC. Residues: CASSPTGGPYEQYF.

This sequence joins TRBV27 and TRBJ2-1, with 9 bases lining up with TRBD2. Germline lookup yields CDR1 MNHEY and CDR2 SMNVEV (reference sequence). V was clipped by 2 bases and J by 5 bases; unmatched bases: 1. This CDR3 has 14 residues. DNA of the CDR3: TGTGCCAGCAGTTTAGCGGGAGGGAACAATGAGCAGTTCTTC. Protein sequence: CASSLAGGNNEQFF.

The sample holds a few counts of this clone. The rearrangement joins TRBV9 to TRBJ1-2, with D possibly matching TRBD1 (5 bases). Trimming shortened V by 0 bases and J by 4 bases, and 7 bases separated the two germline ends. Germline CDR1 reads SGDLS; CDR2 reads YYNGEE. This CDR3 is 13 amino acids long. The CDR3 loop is CASSVETGYGYTF. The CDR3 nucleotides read TGTGCCAGCAGCGTAGAAACAGGCTATGGCTACACCTTC.

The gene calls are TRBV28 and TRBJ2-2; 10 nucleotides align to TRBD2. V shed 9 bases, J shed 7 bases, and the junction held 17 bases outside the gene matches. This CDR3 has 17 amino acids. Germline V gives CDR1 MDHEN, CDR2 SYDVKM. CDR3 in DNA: TGTGCCAGTACAGGGGCCAGCGGGAGGGCCTCGATCGGGGAGCTGTTTTTT. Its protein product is CASTGASGRASIGELFF.

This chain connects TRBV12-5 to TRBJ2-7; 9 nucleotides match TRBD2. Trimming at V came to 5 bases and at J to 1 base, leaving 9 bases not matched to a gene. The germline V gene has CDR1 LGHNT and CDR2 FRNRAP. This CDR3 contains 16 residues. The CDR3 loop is CASGPSGTSLSYEQYF. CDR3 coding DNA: TGTGCTAGTGGTCCTTCCGGGACTAGCTTGTCCTACGAGCAGTACTTC.

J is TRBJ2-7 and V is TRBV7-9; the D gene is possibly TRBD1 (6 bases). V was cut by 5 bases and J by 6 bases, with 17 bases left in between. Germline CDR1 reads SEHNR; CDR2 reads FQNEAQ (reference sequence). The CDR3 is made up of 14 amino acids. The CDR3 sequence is CASSGQPYPGEQYF. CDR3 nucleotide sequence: TGTGCCAGCAGCGGACAGCCGTATCCCGGCGAGCAGTACTTC.

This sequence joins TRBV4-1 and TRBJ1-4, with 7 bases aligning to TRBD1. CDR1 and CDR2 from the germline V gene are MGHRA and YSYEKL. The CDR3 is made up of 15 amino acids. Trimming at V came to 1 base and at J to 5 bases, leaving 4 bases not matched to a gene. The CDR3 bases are TGCGCCAGCAGCCAAGTCGGGACAGAGAATGAAAAACTGTTTTTT. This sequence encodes CASSQVGTENEKLFF.

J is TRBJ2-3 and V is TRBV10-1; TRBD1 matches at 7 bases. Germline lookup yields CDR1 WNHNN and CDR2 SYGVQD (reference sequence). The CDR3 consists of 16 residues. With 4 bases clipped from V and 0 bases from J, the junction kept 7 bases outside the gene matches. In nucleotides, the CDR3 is TGCGCCAGCAGTGGACGACAGGGTATTAGCACAGATACGCAGTATTTT. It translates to CASSGRQGISTDTQYF.

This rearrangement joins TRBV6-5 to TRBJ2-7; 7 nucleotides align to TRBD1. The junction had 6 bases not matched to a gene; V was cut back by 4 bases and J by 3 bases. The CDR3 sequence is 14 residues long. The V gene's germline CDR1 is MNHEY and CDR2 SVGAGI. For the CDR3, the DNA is TGTGCCAGCAGTTTATTAGGGGGCATCTACGAGCAGTACTTC. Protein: CASSLLGGIYEQYF.

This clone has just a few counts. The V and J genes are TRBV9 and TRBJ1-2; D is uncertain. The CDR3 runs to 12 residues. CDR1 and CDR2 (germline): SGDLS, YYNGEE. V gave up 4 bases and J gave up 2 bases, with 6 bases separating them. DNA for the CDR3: TGTGCCAGCAGCCCTTTGAACTATGGCTACACCTTC. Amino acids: CASSPLNYGYTF.

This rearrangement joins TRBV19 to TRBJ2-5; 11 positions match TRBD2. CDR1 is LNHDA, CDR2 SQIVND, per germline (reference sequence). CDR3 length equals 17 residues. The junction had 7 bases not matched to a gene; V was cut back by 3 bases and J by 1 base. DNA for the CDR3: TGTGCCAGTAGTATTGTACTAGCGGGAGTTGGCCAAGAGACCCAGTACTTC. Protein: CASSIVLAGVGQETQYF.

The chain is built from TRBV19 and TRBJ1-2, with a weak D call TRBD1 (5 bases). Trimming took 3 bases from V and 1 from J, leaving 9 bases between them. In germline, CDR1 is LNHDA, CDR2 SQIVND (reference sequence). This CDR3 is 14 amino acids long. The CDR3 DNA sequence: TGTGCCAGTAGTATGGGACTAGATAACTATGGCTACACCTTC. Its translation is CASSMGLDNYGYTF.

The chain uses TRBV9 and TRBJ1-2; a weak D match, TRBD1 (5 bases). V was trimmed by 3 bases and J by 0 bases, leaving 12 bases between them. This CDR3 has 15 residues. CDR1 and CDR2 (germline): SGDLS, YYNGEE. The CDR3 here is CASSAQGTSNYGYTF. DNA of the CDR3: TGTGCCAGCAGCGCGCAGGGCACCTCTAACTATGGCTACACCTTC.

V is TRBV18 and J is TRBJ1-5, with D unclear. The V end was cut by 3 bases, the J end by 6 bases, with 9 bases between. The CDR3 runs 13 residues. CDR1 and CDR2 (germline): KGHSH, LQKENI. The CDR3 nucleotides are TGTGCCAGCTCACCTACGTATAGTCAGCCCCAGCATTTT. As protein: CASSPTYSQPQHF.

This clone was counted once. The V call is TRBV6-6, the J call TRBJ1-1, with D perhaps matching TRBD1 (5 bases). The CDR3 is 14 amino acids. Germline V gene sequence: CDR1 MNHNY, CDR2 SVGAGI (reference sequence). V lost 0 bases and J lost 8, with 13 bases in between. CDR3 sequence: CASSYSEGIGEAFF. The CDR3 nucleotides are TGTGCCAGCAGTTACTCGGAGGGGATTGGCGAAGCTTTCTTT.

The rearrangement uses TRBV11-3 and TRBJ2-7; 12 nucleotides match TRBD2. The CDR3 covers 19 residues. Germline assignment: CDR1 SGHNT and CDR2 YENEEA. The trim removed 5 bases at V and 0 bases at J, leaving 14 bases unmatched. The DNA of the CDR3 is TGTGCCAGCAGCCCAGAAACCGGGACTAGCGGGCGAAGCTCCTACGAGCAGTACTTC. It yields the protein CASSPETGTSGRSSYEQYF.

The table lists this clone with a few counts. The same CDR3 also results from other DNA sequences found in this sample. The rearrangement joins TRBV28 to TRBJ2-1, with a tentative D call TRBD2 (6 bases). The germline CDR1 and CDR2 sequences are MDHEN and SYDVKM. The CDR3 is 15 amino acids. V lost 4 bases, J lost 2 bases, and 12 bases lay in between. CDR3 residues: CASSSPAGPYNEQFF. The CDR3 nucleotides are TGTGCCAGCAGTTCCCCCGCGGGGCCCTACAATGAGCAGTTCTTC. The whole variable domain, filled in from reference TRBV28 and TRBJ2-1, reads DVKVTQSSRYLVKRTGEKVFLECVQDMDHENMFWYRQDPGLGLRLIYFSYDVKMKEKGDIPEGYSVSREKKERFSLILESASTNQTSMYLCASSSPAGPYNEQFFGPGTRLTVL.

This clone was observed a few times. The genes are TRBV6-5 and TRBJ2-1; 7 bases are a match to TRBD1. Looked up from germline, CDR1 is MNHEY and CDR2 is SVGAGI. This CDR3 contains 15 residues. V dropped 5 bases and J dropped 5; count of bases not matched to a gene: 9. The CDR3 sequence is CASSPHETGNNEQFF. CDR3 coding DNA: TGTGCCAGCAGTCCGCACGAGACAGGGAACAATGAGCAGTTCTTC.

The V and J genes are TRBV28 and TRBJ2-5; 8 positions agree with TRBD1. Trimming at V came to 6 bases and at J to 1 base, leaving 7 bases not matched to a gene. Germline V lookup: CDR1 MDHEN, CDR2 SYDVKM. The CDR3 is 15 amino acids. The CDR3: CASSRGGTGQETQYF. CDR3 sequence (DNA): TGTGCCAGCAGCCGCGGAGGGACAGGCCAAGAGACCCAGTACTTC.

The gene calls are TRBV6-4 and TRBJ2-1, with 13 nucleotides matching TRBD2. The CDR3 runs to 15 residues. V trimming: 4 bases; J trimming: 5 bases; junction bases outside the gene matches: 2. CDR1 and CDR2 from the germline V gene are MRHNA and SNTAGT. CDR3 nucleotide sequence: TGTGCCAGCAGTGGGGGGACTAGCGGGAACAATGAGCAGTTCTTC. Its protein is CASSGGTSGNNEQFF.

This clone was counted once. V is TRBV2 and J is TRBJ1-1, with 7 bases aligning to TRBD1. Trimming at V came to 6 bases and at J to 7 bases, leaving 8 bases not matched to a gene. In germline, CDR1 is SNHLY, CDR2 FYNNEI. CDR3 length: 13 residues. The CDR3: CASRATQGIEAFF. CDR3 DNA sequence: TGTGCCAGCAGGGCAACACAGGGGATTGAAGCTTTCTTT.

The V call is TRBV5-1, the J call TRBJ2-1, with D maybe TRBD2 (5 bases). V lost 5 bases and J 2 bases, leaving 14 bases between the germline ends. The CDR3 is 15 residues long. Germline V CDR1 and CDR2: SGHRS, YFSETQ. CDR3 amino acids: CASRPEGGPYNEQFF. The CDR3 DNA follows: TGCGCCAGCAGGCCTGAAGGAGGCCCCTACAATGAGCAGTTCTTC. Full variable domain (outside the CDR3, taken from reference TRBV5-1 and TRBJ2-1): KAGVTQTPRYLIKTRGQQVTLSCSPISGHRSVSWYQQTPGQGLQFLFEYFSETQRNKGNFPGRFSGRQFSNSRSEMNVSTLELGDSALYLCASRPEGGPYNEQFFGPGTRLTVL.

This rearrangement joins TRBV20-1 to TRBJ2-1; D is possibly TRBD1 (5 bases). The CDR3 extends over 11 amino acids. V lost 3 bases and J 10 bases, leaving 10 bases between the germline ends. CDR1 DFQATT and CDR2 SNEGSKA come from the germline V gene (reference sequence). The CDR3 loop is CSASARTEQFF. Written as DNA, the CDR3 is TGCAGTGCTAGTGCGAGGACAGAGCAGTTCTTC.

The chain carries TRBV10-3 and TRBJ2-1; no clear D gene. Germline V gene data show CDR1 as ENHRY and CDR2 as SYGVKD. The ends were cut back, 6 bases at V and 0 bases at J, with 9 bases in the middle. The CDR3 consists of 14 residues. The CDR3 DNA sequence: TGTGCCATCAGGGCCGTCAGCTCCTACAATGAGCAGTTCTTC. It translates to CAIRAVSSYNEQFF.

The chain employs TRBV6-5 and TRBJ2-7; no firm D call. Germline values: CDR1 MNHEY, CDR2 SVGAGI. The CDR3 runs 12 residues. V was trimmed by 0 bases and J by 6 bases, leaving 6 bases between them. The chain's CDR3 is CASSYSNGEQYF. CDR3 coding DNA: TGTGCCAGCAGTTACTCGAACGGCGAGCAGTACTTC.